The source of this TCR beta chain is a study of identical twins. Overall study findings and caveats: The analysis was cross-sectional rather than longitudinal within donors. Twin pairs' shared out-of-frame alpha sequences were enriched in low generation probability. Memory repertoires lacked the insertion deficit that abundant cord blood beta clonotypes showed.

Note on this clonotype: Its antigen is not identified.

TCRdb processed the 5' RACE reads anew with MiXCR; each CDR3 protein has one entry. Altogether 550,000 to 800,000 distinct CDR3 sequences are present, around 7.4% being singletons, with the ten largest covering approximately 1.5%. Germline assignment: CDR1 SGHDN and CDR2 FVKESK. CDR3 size: 19 residues. V gave up 5 bases and J gave up 0 bases, with 22 bases separating them. This same sample was also taken into another study, of yellow fever vaccine responses in identical twins.

The sequence was collected from a young woman in good health. The V gene is TRBV14, the J gene TRBJ1-4, with no clear D. Sequencing was done on a sample of PBMCs. Here the CDR3 reads CASSEKLSLLTPTNEKLFF. DNA for the CDR3: TGTGCCAGCAGCGAAAAGCTTAGCCTTCTTACACCAACTAATGAAAAACTGTTTTTT. Full variable domain (outside the CDR3, taken from reference TRBV14 and TRBJ1-4): EAGVTQFPSHSVIEKGQTVTLRCDPISGHDNLYWYRRVMGKEIKFLLHFVKESKQDESGMPNNRFLAERTGGTYSTLKVQPAELEDSGVYFCASSEKLSLLTPTNEKLFFGSGTQLSVL.